This is a list of T cell receptor beta chains from one sample in a study of T cells in Graves' hyperthyroidism and ophthalmopathy. TCRdb processed the multiplex PCR reads anew with MiXCR; each CDR3 protein has one entry. The data contain approximately 400,000 distinct CDR3 sequences, about an eighth of them singletons. Material for sequencing was blood. These receptors were collected from a man aged 45-65 years with Graves' ophthalmopathy. CDR3s include the opening cysteine and the closing phenylalanine or tryptophan. The D gene is left open where the match is weak. The size of a clone is reported for some rows only, either as once, few or many, or as a class for expanded clones.

d_gene,len,j_gene,abundance,v_gene,CDR3nt,CDR3aa
NA,13,TRBJ2-2,many,TRBV30,TGTGCCTGCGGGCCACGGGGCACCGGGGAGCTGTTTTTT,CACGPRGTGELFF
NA,13,TRBJ2-7,many,TRBV5-1,TGCGCCAGCAGCGCCGGGACGGCCTACGAGCAGTACTTC,CASSAGTAYEQYF
NA,15,TRBJ2-1,NA,TRBV4-1,TGCGCCAGCAGCCAAGGGGGACTCGCTTACAATGAGCAGTTCTTC,CASSQGGLAYNEQFF
NA,12,TRBJ1-2,NA,TRBV5-5,TGTGCCAGCAGCGAGGGGGTTTGGGGCTACACCTTC,CASSEGVWGYTF
TRBD2,18,TRBJ2-1,NA,TRBV24-1,TGTGCCACCAGTGACCCTGGGACTAGCGGGAGCCCCTACAATGAGCAGTTCTTC,CATSDPGTSGSPYNEQFF
NA,14,TRBJ1-6,NA,TRBV19,TGTGCCAGTAGTGCGGACAGCAGGGTTTCACCCCTCCACTTT,CASSADSRVSPLHF
NA,14,TRBJ1-5,many,TRBV5-5,TGTGCCAGCAGCTTGGAGGGGCCCAATCAGCCCCAGCATTTT,CASSLEGPNQPQHF
TRBD2,14,TRBJ2-3,many,TRBV28,TGTGCCAGCAGCAGACTAGCGTTCTCAGATACGCAGTATTTT,CASSRLAFSDTQYF
NA,14,TRBJ1-5,few,TRBV5-8,TGTGCCAGCAGCTTGGGGATCAGTAATCAGCCCCAGCATTTT,CASSLGISNQPQHF
NA,12,TRBJ2-3,NA,TRBV28,TGTGCCAGCAGGTCGCCCCATCAGCCCCAGTATTTT,CASRSPHQPQYF
NA,12,TRBJ1-4,many,TRBV3-1,TGTGCCAGCAGCCAAGGACAGGCAAAACTGTTTTTT,CASSQGQAKLFF
NA,16,TRBJ1-1,NA,TRBV13,TGTGCCAGCAGCTTAGAATTTGGTGGGGAGAGGGTCGAAGCTTTCTTT,CASSLEFGGERVEAFF
TRBD1,15,TRBJ2-2,few,TRBV20-1,TGCAGTGCTGACCGGACAGGGTCGAACACCGGGGAGCTGTTTTTT,CSADRTGSNTGELFF